This TCR beta chain comes out of a study of shared clonotypes between healthy human individuals. The germline V gene has CDR1 MDHEN and CDR2 SYDVKM. This CDR3 is built from 15 residues. Trimming removed 5 bases at V and 0 bases at J, with 12 bases between. Assay execution took place at the deep level. Repertoires were generated with immunoSEQ multiplex PCR, while TCRdb's copy carries only in-frame clones and drops some. The table shows over 2 million clones, with roughly 94% occurring only once. This clonotype was obtained from a young man in good health. V gene TRBV28 combines with J gene TRBJ2-3, with D possibly being TRBD2 (6 bases). Material for sequencing was naive CD4+ T cells sorted from blood. Subset of the sample: CD45RA+ positively selected. The CDR3 is CASSHSGTSTDTQYF. CDR3 bases: TGTGCCAGCAGTCATAGCGGAACTAGCACAGATACGCAGTATTTT.